This T cell receptor beta chain was found in a study of CD8 T cells in ankylosing spondylitis. Overall study results and limits: Disease-linked clones had a CD8+ phenotype and relatively low frequency in peripheral blood.

Remarks on this clonotype: Its antigen is still unknown.

One entry per CDR3 protein, called by TCRdb with MiXCR from the 5' RACE reads. In the table there are 50,000 to 70,000 distinct CDR3 sequences, approximately 5.7% of which are singletons. Unmatched junction bases numbered 0, after V lost 2 bases and J lost 1 base. The CDR3 has 16 amino acids. Germline CDR1 reads ENHRY; CDR2 reads SYGVKD. This chain uses TRBV10-3 with TRBJ2-3; TRBD2 agrees at 13 bases. The TCR comes from a male donor with ankylosing spondylitis. Material for sequencing was synovial fluid, either unsorted or a sorted T cell fraction (not recorded which). This CDR3 reads CAISEGLAGGTDTQYF. Here the CDR3 DNA reads TGTGCCATCAGTGAGGGACTAGCGGGAGGCACAGATACGCAGTATTTT.